This T cell receptor (beta chain) was documented in a study of identical twins. CDR3 size: 15 residues. V dropped 2 bases and J dropped 5; count of bases not matched to a gene: 7. Germline V gives CDR1 SGHTA, CDR2 FQGTGA. This clonotype was picked up a small number of times. TCRdb recomputed calls from the 5' RACE reads with MiXCR, one row per CDR3 protein. This table has 700,000 to 950,000 distinct CDR3 sequences, more than 9% appearing once. These same records also appear under a second study, on yellow fever vaccine responses in identical twins.

The clonotype was recovered from a woman younger than 30 in good health. V gene TRBV7-3 combines with J gene TRBJ2-5, with TRBD2 identical over 8 bases. The sequenced sample was PBMCs. This CDR3 reads CASSLYGTRVETQYF. CDR3 nucleotides: TGTGCCAGCAGCTTATATGGGACTAGAGTGGAGACCCAGTACTTC.